The clone carrying this T cell receptor (beta chain) was found once. The sample originates from a study of technical replicates of blood from several donors. The repertoire was sequenced with immunoSEQ multiplex PCR; TCRdb's copy has only in-frame clones and lacks some. The sample lists 55,000 to 60,000 clones, 93% seen once, with about 4% in the top ten. V was shortened by 0 bases and J by 0 bases, with 10 bases between the two germline ends. CDR3 length: 16 residues. Germline V lookup: CDR1 LNHNV, CDR2 YYDKDF (reference sequence). This TCR was sampled from a human donor in good health. Some clones in this sample may be carry-over from other donors' samples. J is TRBJ2-3 and V is TRBV15, with D perhaps TRBD2 (5 bases). Input material: PBMCs. CDR3 DNA sequence: TGTGCCACCAGCAGAGATCGGGAAACTAGCACAGATACGCAGTATTTT. It specifies CATSRDRETSTDTQYF.